This T cell receptor (beta chain) was sequenced during a study of cytomegalovirus exposure and HLA in healthy donors (dated by TCRdb to 2016 to 2017). General notes on the study: According to a later analysis, one platform produced both the roughly 120 validation repertoires and the approximately 670 repertoires of the first cohort. The aim of the study was to test whether cataloging public T cell receptors could identify signatures of past pathogen exposure. In addition to the first cohort of approximately 650 subjects, a separate validation cohort of 120 different subjects was used. High-throughput TCR immunosequencing, statistical association of individual TCRs with disease status, and machine learning were combined to predict cytomegalovirus infection status.

What the research found in general, with its limitations: Most TCR sequences were seen in very few donors, while some public TCRs were found in many individuals. The study listed 150 to 200 TCR beta chains as associated with cytomegalovirus. A later analysis lacked HLA typing for the validation cohort, so it scored co-occurrence in that cohort across all 120 repertoires. In vitro tests confirmed that a few of the cytomegalovirus-associated TCR beta chains recognize cytomegalovirus antigens. In both the original and validation cohorts, the classifier was reported to diagnose cytomegalovirus status with high specificity and sensitivity. Of the cluster scores, around 95% were above 0 in a later analysis, which found that TCRs clustered in the first cohort also tended to co-occur in the 95 to 150 validation repertoires. It was suggested by the authors that the approach could potentially be generalized to other disease states and immunological phenotypes.

The donors belonged to the validation cohort of roughly 120 subjects, which was separate from the roughly 670-subject first cohort. CDR1 and CDR2 were assigned from the germline V gene (reference sequence) as SEHNR and FQNEAQ. The CDR3 goes from the cysteine to the phenylalanine over 18 residues. The kept DNA is CDR3 alone, 54 bases in frame from the first base. Germline trimming: 5 bases from V, 0 bases from J; junction bases outside gene matches: 8. The library was prepared using the immunoSEQ multiplex PCR assay. As for the original processing: A statistical classification framework was built to diagnose cytomegalovirus status from the catalog of TCR beta chain sequences. TCRdb obtained this table from immuneACCESS and retained in-frame rearrangements with V and J assigned. These tables miss some clones; where compared with another copy, unresolved V genes account for less than half of the shortfall, and the remainder is unexplained. V, J and clone size were drawn from that table, and D and trimming were deduced from the DNA. The sample table shows under 200,000 clones, and 91% are seen once. The top ten clonotypes cover roughly 3% of the sample.

Remarks on this clone: Its target antigen remains unknown. Base qualities are not provided; no much larger clone lies one nucleotide away.

The chain is assembled from TRBV7-9 and TRBJ2-7, with 15 central nucleotides matching TRBD2. Sequencing was carried out using PBMCs. The origin of this receptor is a woman aged 18-30 years in good health and CMV-seropositive. The CDR3 sequence is CASSVGLAGGHLSYEQYF. The base sequence is TGTGCCAGCAGCGTGGGACTAGCGGGGGGCCACCTCTCCTACGAGCAGTACTTC. With all but the CDR3 taken from the reference TRBV7-9 and TRBJ2-7 genes, the full variable domain is: DTGVSQNPRHKITKRGQNVTFRCDPISEHNRLYWYRQTLGQGPEFLTYFQNEAQLEKSRLLSDRFSAERPKGSFSTLEIQRTEQGDSAMYLCASSVGLAGGHLSYEQYFGPGTRLTVT.